The 14 T cell receptor beta chains below all came from one sample that was sequenced in a study of PD-L1 blockade in urothelial cancer. The assay was immunoSEQ multiplex PCR, and TCRdb's table has in-frame clones only and misses some. Of 29,000 or so clones in the sample, approximately 81% were seen once. Time point in this sample: peripheral blood 6 weeks after treatment start. Sample: PBMCs, taken around atezolizumab (anti-PD-L1) treatment. Receptors were obtained from a man between 65 and 80 years old with urothelial cancer.

Of note for this clone: The junction departs from germline at one end; a sequencing error may be responsible. This chain joins TRBV7-8 and TRBJ2-4, with D maybe TRBD1 (6 bases). Germline CDR1 reads SGHVS; CDR2 reads FQNEAQ. The CDR3 has 13 amino acids. Written as DNA, the CDR3 is TGTGCCAGCAGCTGGGACACCGGGGCGAAGGCCGACTTC. This sequence encodes CASSWDTGAKADF.

The chain employs TRBV7-2 and TRBJ2-2; 9 bases align to TRBD2. In germline, CDR1 is SGHTA, CDR2 FQGNSA. The CDR3 covers 16 residues. Trimming took 5 bases from V and 1 from J; bases not matched to a gene: 5. The CDR3 bases are TGTGCCAGCAGCCTATTAGCGGGGGAGAACACCGGGGAGCTGTTTTTT. Its protein product is CASSLLAGENTGELFF.

This sequence joins TRBV2 and TRBJ1-4; TRBD1 aligns across 9 bases. The CDR3 is 16 amino acids. Germline CDR1 and CDR2: SNHLY and FYNNEI. The V gene end was trimmed by 8 bases and the J gene end by 2 bases; junction bases not matched to a gene: 9. The DNA for the CDR3 is TGTGCCAGCCGGGGGGGACAGGGTTCGACTAATGAAAAACTGTTTTTT. It translates to CASRGGQGSTNEKLFF.

The sample holds one count of this clone. In DNA form, the CDR3 reads TGTGCCAGCAAAGAGGCGGGGGGCCGGTCTGAAGCTTTCTTT. Translated, it gives CASKEAGGRSEAFF. The chain recombines TRBV2 with TRBJ1-1, with D possibly TRBD1 on 6 matching bases. V gave up 7 bases and J gave up 6 bases, with 18 bases separating them. Germline CDR1 and CDR2: SNHLY and FYNNEI. This CDR3 has 14 residues.

J is TRBJ1-2 and V is TRBV27; no clear D. Germline CDR1 MNHEY, CDR2 SMNVEV (reference sequence). Trimming took 7 bases from V and 8 from J, leaving 14 bases between them. This CDR3 is 12 amino acids long. CDR3 sequence reads: CASTNDKGGYTF. Written as DNA, the CDR3 is TGTGCCAGCACCAATGACAAAGGAGGCTACACCTTC.

This clone has just a few counts. The CDR3 DNA reads TGCGCCAGCAGCCAAGCCGGGACAGGTGCGAATGAGCAGTTCTTC. As protein: CASSQAGTGANEQFF. The chain couples TRBV4-3 to TRBJ2-1, with TRBD1 identical over 8 bases. Germline CDR1 reads LGHNA; CDR2 reads YSLEER. CDR3 length: 15 amino acids. The J segment lost 7 bases and the V segment lost 1 base, leaving 6 bases of the junction unmatched.

The chain couples TRBV7-8 to TRBJ1-5; TRBD1 might be the D (6 bases). Germline assignment: CDR1 SGHVS and CDR2 FQNEAQ. Between the trimmed V and J ends, which lost 1 base and 3 bases, there was a span of 10 bases. CDR3 length: 15 residues. As DNA, the CDR3 is TGTGCCAGCAGCTTAGACAGGGCCCTCAATCAGCCCCAGCATTTT. Its translation: CASSLDRALNQPQHF. Together with reference TRBV7-8 and TRBJ1-5, the CDR3 gives the full variable domain: GAGVSQSPRYKVAKRGQDVALRCDPISGHVSLFWYQQALGQGPEFLTYFQNEAQLDKSGLPSDRFFAERPEGSVSTLKIQRTQQEDSAVYLCASSLDRALNQPQHFGDGTRLSIL.

The gene calls are TRBV23-1 and TRBJ1-4; the match to TRBD1 covers 8 bases. TRBV23-1 is an open reading frame whose function is uncertain. J gave up 5 bases and V 6 bases, and 11 bases lay outside the gene matches. The CDR3 loop spans 16 amino acids. CDR3 protein: CASSQVDRGPNEKLFF. The CDR3, as DNA: TGCGCCAGCAGCCAAGTCGACAGGGGTCCGAATGAAAAACTGTTTTTT.

The gene calls are TRBV5-6 and TRBJ2-5; 9 bases map to TRBD1. J lost 1 base, V lost 2 bases, and 6 bases had no gene match. There are 16 residues in the CDR3. CDR1 is SGHDT and CDR2 is YYEEEE in the germline V gene. This chain's CDR3 is CASSFSGTGFQETQYF. CDR3 in DNA: TGTGCCAGCAGCTTTTCCGGGACAGGGTTCCAAGAGACCCAGTACTTC.

J is TRBJ2-3 and V is TRBV7-6, with D possibly matching TRBD2 (5 bases). The V gene's germline CDR1 is SGHVS and CDR2 FNYEAQ. The V end lost 2 bases, the J end lost 6 bases, and 15 bases lay between the germline ends. The CDR3 sequence is 15 residues long. Here the CDR3 reads CASSLLKVGVDTQYF. In nucleotides, the CDR3 is TGTGCCAGCAGCTTATTGAAGGTGGGAGTCGATACGCAGTATTTT.

This sequence joins TRBV11-1 and TRBJ2-7; 11 bases align to TRBD2. V lost 2 bases, J lost 1 base, and 10 bases stayed unmatched. This CDR3 comprises 18 residues. Germline V gene lookup returns CDR1 SGHAT and CDR2 FQDESV (reference sequence). CDR3 sequence (DNA): TGTGCCAGCAGCTTAAGGTTCGGACTAGCGGGTTATTCCTACGAGCAGTACTTC. Translation: CASSLRFGLAGYSYEQYF.

The chain employs TRBV5-1 and TRBJ1-3; D is perhaps TRBD1 (5 bases). Deletions cut 0 bases from V and 3 bases from J, with 10 bases between. Germline CDR1 and CDR2: SGHRS and YFSETQ. The CDR3 extends over 15 amino acids. The CDR3 region is CASSLAGSDGNTIYF. CDR3 DNA: TGCGCCAGCAGCTTGGCAGGGTCGGATGGAAACACCATATATTTT.

The chain is built from TRBV9 and TRBJ1-4; TRBD1 is a possible D gene (6 bases). The CDR3 is made up of 12 amino acids. The germline V gene encodes CDR1 SGDLS and CDR2 YYNGEE. Trimming stripped 5 bases from V and 10 bases from J, with 12 bases between. As DNA, the CDR3 is TGTGCCAGCAGTCCTGAGGGGGTAAAACTGTTTTTT. Translating it yields CASSPEGVKLFF.

The chain has TRBV19 and TRBJ2-2, with TRBD2 matching 7 bases. Germline V gene sequence: CDR1 LNHDA, CDR2 SQIVND (reference sequence). Trimming removed 7 bases from V and 0 bases from J; junction bases left unmatched: 2. This CDR3 is 14 amino acids long. CDR3 nucleotide sequence: TGTGCCAGTAATGGGGGGGCGAACACCGGGGAGCTGTTTTTT. Amino acids: CASNGGANTGELFF.